The present entry profiles one T cell receptor beta chain with its context. The method was immunoSEQ multiplex PCR; TCRdb's version includes in-frame clones alone and lacks a portion of them. The sample lists about 80,000 clones; 94% were seen once. This entry is derived from a study of T cell changes during pregnancy in multiple sclerosis. The source of this sequence is a female donor with multiple sclerosis, enrolled in a pregnancy study. The specimen was peripheral blood, collected in the third trimester of pregnancy.

CDR3 DNA sequence: TGTGCCAGTAGCCACGGACAGGGGGTTAACTATGGCTACACCTTC. Its translation is CASSHGQGVNYGYTF. The chain has TRBV19 and TRBJ1-2, with 10 bases aligning to TRBD1. The germline V gene has CDR1 LNHDA and CDR2 SQIVND (reference sequence). Trimming took 6 bases from V and 1 from J; bases not matched to a gene: 5. CDR3 length equals 15 residues.